The 32 T cell receptor beta chains listed next were all sequenced from one sample in a study of OX40 agonist ivuxolimab in advanced cancers. Clones were sequenced by immunoSEQ multiplex PCR, and TCRdb holds only the in-frame ones, with some missing. Of about 36,000 clones in the sample, 74% were seen once. The sample in question was CD4+ or CD8+ T cells sorted from blood, obtained in a trial of the OX40 agonist ivuxolimab. The receptor set was obtained from an adult with an advanced solid tumor such as melanoma, head and neck, liver or kidney cancer.

This clone was observed once. V gene TRBV23-1 combines with J gene TRBJ1-4; D gene uncertain. TRBV23-1 is marked as an open reading frame, function uncertain. The CDR3 totals 14 residues. V was clipped by 5 bases and J by 0 bases, with 7 bases between them. The CDR3 coding sequence is TGCGCCAGCAGTTCCCAGACAACTAATGAAAAACTGTTTTTT. Protein: CASSSQTTNEKLFF.

CDR3 coding DNA: TGTGCCAGCAGCTTATTAAAGGAGGCCTACGAGCAGTACGTC. This sequence encodes CASSLLKEAYEQYV. V is TRBV7-7 and J is TRBJ2-7; possibly TRBD2 for D (5 bases). Between the trimmed V and J ends, which lost 2 bases and 2 bases, there was a span of 10 bases. CDR1 and CDR2 (germline): SSHAT, FNYEAQ (reference sequence). The CDR3 loop spans 14 amino acids.

A few counts support this clone. The genes are TRBV7-7 and TRBJ2-5; 7 nucleotides line up with TRBD1. Trimming at V came to 5 bases and at J to 5 bases, leaving 8 bases not matched to a gene. CDR1 SSHAT and CDR2 FNYEAQ come from the germline V gene (reference sequence). The CDR3 contains 14 residues. The CDR3 here is CASSKGGGSETQYF. CDR3 sequence (DNA): TGTGCCAGCAGCAAAGGGGGCGGAAGTGAGACCCAGTACTTC.

In its sample, this clone was seen a few times. The chain combines TRBV19 with TRBJ2-1, with TRBD2 identical over 16 bases. V lost 8 bases and J lost 9; bases outside the gene matches: 16. Germline CDR1 LNHDA, CDR2 SQIVND (reference sequence). The CDR3 loop spans 18 amino acids. CDR3 in amino acids: CASSRGPGTSGGAGEQFF. The DNA for the CDR3 is TGTGCCAGTTCTCGGGGTCCCGGGACTAGCGGGGGGGCTGGTGAGCAGTTCTTC.

The CDR3 sequence: CASSFLGGGYTF. CDR3 sequence (DNA): TGTGCCAGCAGCTTTCTTGGAGGAGGCTACACCTTC. The chain links TRBV7-2 to TRBJ1-2; D gene unclear. Trimming removed 3 bases at V and 8 bases at J, with 10 bases between. Germline CDR1 and CDR2: SGHTA and FQGNSA. The CDR3 sequence is 12 residues long.

CDR3 bases: TGTGCCAGCACCAAGTGGGGCAGCTCTGGAAACACCATATATTTT. This encodes CASTKWGSSGNTIYF. The rearrangement links TRBV6-5 to TRBJ1-3; D is perhaps TRBD1 (5 bases). Germline assignment: CDR1 MNHEY and CDR2 SVGAGI. The V end lost 7 bases, the J end lost 0 bases, and 13 bases lay between the germline ends. This CDR3 comprises 15 residues.

The gene calls are TRBV7-9 and TRBJ1-6; D gene unclear. The CDR3 sequence is 16 residues long. Germline loops: CDR1 SEHNR, CDR2 FQNEAQ (reference sequence). V was pared by 7 bases and J by 1 base, with 14 bases between. The DNA for the CDR3 is TGTGCCAGCACCGACATCGGGAATTCCTATAATTCACCCCTCCACTTT. Translated: CASTDIGNSYNSPLHF.

The rearrangement links TRBV6-1 to TRBJ1-5; 9 bases map to TRBD1. Germline V gene data show CDR1 as MNHNS and CDR2 as SASEGT. The CDR3 length is 13 residues. With V trimmed by 6 bases and J by 4 bases, 1 base remained unmatched. Here the CDR3 DNA reads TGTGCCAGCAGGACAGGGGGGAATCAGCCCCAGCATTTT. Protein sequence: CASRTGGNQPQHF.

Here the CDR3 reads CASSPRATEAFF. The CDR3 DNA reads TGTGCCAGCAGTCCAAGGGCCACTGAAGCTTTCTTT. This chain joins TRBV2 and TRBJ1-1; no definite D call. Germline V gene data show CDR1 as SNHLY and CDR2 as FYNNEI. V was shortened by 5 bases and J by 4 bases, with 8 bases between the two germline ends. The CDR3 runs to 12 residues.

V is TRBV11-2 and J is TRBJ2-7; D uncertain. The V and J ends lost 3 bases and 5 bases respectively, with 23 bases between them. The CDR3 runs 17 residues. Germline V gene sequence: CDR1 SGHAT, CDR2 FQNNGV. The CDR3 bases are TGTGCCAGCAGCTTCGTGGCAGCTTCTCCGGGTCTTAACGAGCAGTACTTC. Protein sequence: CASSFVAASPGLNEQYF.

The chain employs TRBV4-1 and TRBJ1-3; TRBD1 matches at 7 bases. Trimming took 3 bases from V and 2 from J; bases not matched to a gene: 1. Per germline, CDR1 MGHRA and CDR2 YSYEKL. This CDR3 is built from 14 residues. CDR3 DNA sequence: TGCGCCAGCAGCCACGACAGGGCTGGAAACACCATATATTTT. This codes for CASSHDRAGNTIYF.

This clone has only a few counts. The chain joins TRBV2 to TRBJ1-1; maybe TRBD1 (5 bases). Trimming shortened V by 6 bases and J by 10 bases, and 18 bases separated the two germline ends. CDR3 length: 13 residues. Looked up from germline, CDR1 is SNHLY and CDR2 is FYNNEI. CDR3 sequence (DNA): TGTGCCAGCAGCCCCCGGGACGCTCTGGGAGCTTTCTTT. Its protein is CASSPRDALGAFF. The whole variable domain, remainder taken from reference TRBV2 and TRBJ1-1, is EPEVTQTPSHQVTQMGQEVILRCVPISNHLYFYWYRQILGQKVEFLVSFYNNEISEKSEIFDDQFSVERPDGSNFTLKIRSTKLEDSAMYFCASSPRDALGAFFGQGTRLTVV.

This clone was seen more than once but under ten times. V and J are TRBV30 and TRBJ1-5; 8 positions agree with TRBD1. V shed 3 bases, J shed 6 bases, and the junction held 7 bases outside the gene matches. Germline V CDR1 and CDR2: GTSNPN, SVGIG (reference sequence). This CDR3 is 14 amino acids long. Here the CDR3 DNA reads TGTGCCTGGAGCGGACAGGGCGGTGTTCAGCCCCAGCATTTT. It specifies CAWSGQGGVQPQHF.

This chain's CDR3 is CASSDWFPNTEAFF. The DNA for the CDR3 is TGTGCCAGCAGTGATTGGTTTCCGAACACTGAAGCTTTCTTT. The chain recombines TRBV6-1 with TRBJ1-1; D remains unclear. The CDR3 length is 14 residues. The germline gives CDR1 MNHNS, CDR2 SASEGT. The germline V and J ends were trimmed by 3 bases and 1 base, with 9 bases remaining between them.

The CDR3: CASSLRRGDEKLFF. Written as DNA, the CDR3 is TGTGCCAGCAGCTTAAGGAGGGGGGACGAAAAACTGTTTTTT. The chain joins TRBV7-8 to TRBJ1-4; a weak D match, TRBD1 (6 bases). This CDR3 region has 14 residues. Germline CDR1 SGHVS, CDR2 FQNEAQ. Trimming stripped 2 bases from V and 8 bases from J, with 12 bases between.

The chain employs TRBV4-1 and TRBJ2-3; the D call may be TRBD1 or TRBD2 (5 bases each). CDR1 and CDR2 from the germline V gene are MGHRA and YSYEKL. V lost 0 bases, J lost 2 bases, and 12 bases lay in between. The CDR3 extends over 16 amino acids. The CDR3, as DNA: TGCGCCAGCAGCCAAGATGAGGGGCCCCCCACAGATACGCAGTATTTT. Amino acid sequence: CASSQDEGPPTDTQYF.

This clone has more than one count but fewer than ten. The V gene is TRBV5-4, the J gene TRBJ2-4; D remains unclear. Germline CDR1 reads SGHNT; CDR2 reads YYREEE (reference sequence). Trimming stripped 0 bases from V and 0 bases from J, with 4 bases between. This CDR3 is 14 amino acids long. In DNA form, the CDR3 reads TGTGCCAGCAGCTTGGGGTCAGCCAAAAACATTCAGTACTTC. Amino acids: CASSLGSAKNIQYF.

The chain has TRBV7-9 and TRBJ2-7; tentative D call: TRBD1 (6 bases). CDR1 and CDR2 from the germline V gene are SEHNR and FQNEAQ (reference sequence). The V gene lost 5 bases and the J gene lost 6 bases, with 11 bases spanning the gap. The CDR3 is 12 residues long. The DNA of the CDR3 is TGTGCCAGCAGCATAACAGGGCTCGAGCAGTACTTC. Protein: CASSITGLEQYF.

The chain recombines TRBV18 with TRBJ1-3; TRBD1 agrees at 9 bases. V gave up 5 bases and J gave up 0 bases; unmatched junction bases: 5. CDR3 length equals 16 residues. Per germline, CDR1 KGHSH and CDR2 LQKENI. The CDR3 here is CASSSTGGNSGNTIYF. DNA of the CDR3: TGTGCCAGCTCATCCACAGGGGGCAACTCTGGAAACACCATATATTTT. Filled out from reference TRBV18 and TRBJ1-3, the complete variable domain reads NAGVMQNPRHLVRRRGQEARLRCSPMKGHSHVYWYRQLPEEGLKFMVYLQKENIIDESGMPKERFSAEFPKEGPSILRIQQVVRGDSAAYFCASSSTGGNSGNTIYFGEGSWLTVV.

The V call is TRBV7-2, the J call TRBJ2-6; D is undetermined. The CDR3 consists of 14 residues. The ends were cut back, 5 bases at V and 0 bases at J, with 5 bases in the middle. Germline CDR1 is SGHTA and CDR2 is FQGNSA. The CDR3 loop reads CASSKVSGANVLTF. DNA of the CDR3: TGTGCCAGCAGCAAGGTCTCTGGGGCCAACGTCCTGACTTTC.

The chain joins TRBV6-1 to TRBJ1-1, with TRBD1 as a possible D gene (6 bases). Germline-derived CDR1 and CDR2 are MNHNS and SASEGT. V gave up 3 bases and J gave up 1 base, with 12 bases separating them. The CDR3 consists of 15 residues. The CDR3 spells CASSDRTERNTEAFF. As DNA, the CDR3 is TGTGCCAGCAGTGACCGGACAGAGAGGAACACTGAAGCTTTCTTT.

The chain recombines TRBV27 with TRBJ2-5; 11 nucleotides line up with TRBD2. The CDR3 runs 16 residues. Per germline, CDR1 MNHEY and CDR2 SMNVEV (reference sequence). V shed 7 bases, J shed 3 bases, and the junction held 10 bases outside the gene matches. This CDR3 reads CASKLEWGLAEETQYF. DNA for the CDR3: TGTGCCAGCAAATTAGAGTGGGGACTAGCGGAAGAGACCCAGTACTTC.

V gene TRBV7-9 combines with J gene TRBJ1-3; unclear D gene. Germline V gene data show CDR1 as SEHNR and CDR2 as FQNEAQ (reference sequence). This CDR3 comprises 15 residues. The V end was cut by 4 bases, the J end by 4 bases, with 14 bases between. The CDR3 sequence is CASSSSDIKGNTIYF. CDR3 nucleotides: TGTGCCAGCAGCTCAAGCGACATCAAAGGAAACACCATATATTTT.

This clone was seen ten or more times. This sequence joins TRBV9 and TRBJ2-3, with D unclear. Per the germline V gene, CDR1 is SGDLS and CDR2 is YYNGEE. V was pared by 1 base and J by 1 base, with 13 bases between. The CDR3 is 16 residues long. DNA of the CDR3: TGTGCCAGCAGCGTACAGAGTGGCTTCGGCACAGATACGCAGTATTTT. It codes for CASSVQSGFGTDTQYF.

A remark on this clone: A far larger clone is one base from this, pointing to a likely read error. The J gene is TRBJ2-7, the V gene TRBV9; D remains ambiguous. CDR1 is SGDLS and CDR2 is YYNGEE in the germline V gene. CDR3 size: 13 residues. The CDR3 protein is CASSVEVNSPLHF. The CDR3 DNA follows: TGTGCCAGCAGCGTAGAGGTTAATTCACCCCTCCACTTC.

Here the CDR3 reads CASSPERGGEQYV. In DNA, the CDR3 is TGCGCCAGCAGCCCAGAGCGGGGCGGGGAGCAGTACGTC. This sequence joins TRBV5-1 and TRBJ2-7; TRBD2 matches at 7 bases. CDR3 length: 13 residues. J lost 7 bases, V lost 4 bases, and 8 bases had no gene match. CDR1 and CDR2 from the germline V gene are SGHRS and YFSETQ.

The chain is built from TRBV4-2 and TRBJ2-2; the D is unclear. This CDR3 has 15 residues. The V end was cut by 0 bases, the J end by 1 base, with 6 bases between. Germline CDR1 reads LGHNA; CDR2 reads YNFKEQ. CDR3 nucleotide sequence: TGTGCCAGCAGCCAAGAATTACAGAACACCGGGGAGCTGTTTTTT. As protein: CASSQELQNTGELFF.

The chain is built from TRBV11-2 and TRBJ2-7, with 10 bases fitting TRBD2. With 5 bases clipped from V and 3 bases from J, the junction kept 7 bases outside the gene matches. Germline V gene sequence: CDR1 SGHAT, CDR2 FQNNGV. The CDR3 has 15 residues. The CDR3 reads CASSTSSGGYYEQYV. CDR3 bases: TGTGCCAGCAGCACCTCTAGCGGGGGCTACTACGAGCAGTACGTC.

This rearrangement joins TRBV10-3 to TRBJ2-5; no clear D gene. Looked up from germline, CDR1 is ENHRY and CDR2 is SYGVKD. The CDR3 loop spans 11 amino acids. V lost 8 bases to trimming and J lost 5 bases, with 9 bases between them. In nucleotides, the CDR3 is TGTGCCATCGGTGGTGGTGAGACCCAGTACTTC. The encoded protein is CAIGGGETQYF.

CDR3 sequence (DNA): TGCGCCAGCAGAGCAGAAGCTAACTATGGCTACACCTTC. Its translation is CASRAEANYGYTF. The chain is built from TRBV5-1 and TRBJ1-2; D is uncertain. Germline CDR1 and CDR2: SGHRS and YFSETQ. The CDR3 is 13 residues long. V was clipped by 5 bases and J by 0 bases, with 8 bases between them.

This clone was detected only once. The genes are TRBV6-5 and TRBJ2-7, with 7 bases matching TRBD1. The germline gives CDR1 MNHEY, CDR2 SVGAGI. CDR3 length equals 13 residues. Trimming removed 5 bases from V and 3 bases from J; junction bases left unmatched: 4. The CDR3 bases are TGTGCCAGCAGTCTAGGACAGGACTACGAGCAGTACTTC. The encoded protein is CASSLGQDYEQYF.

This chain joins TRBV19 and TRBJ1-2; D remains unclear. This CDR3 region has 11 residues. The germline V and J ends were trimmed by 6 bases and 2 bases, with 4 bases remaining between them. CDR1 LNHDA and CDR2 SQIVND come from the germline V gene (reference sequence). Here the CDR3 DNA reads TGTGCCAGTAGGGAGAACTATGGCTACACCTTC. Translating gives CASRENYGYTF. Variable domain in full (rest from reference TRBV19 and TRBJ1-2): DGGITQSPKYLFRKEGQNVTLSCEQNLNHDAMYWYRQDPGQGLRLIYYSQIVNDFQKGDIAEGYSVSREKKESFPLTVTSAQKNPTAFYLCASRENYGYTFGSGTRLTVV.